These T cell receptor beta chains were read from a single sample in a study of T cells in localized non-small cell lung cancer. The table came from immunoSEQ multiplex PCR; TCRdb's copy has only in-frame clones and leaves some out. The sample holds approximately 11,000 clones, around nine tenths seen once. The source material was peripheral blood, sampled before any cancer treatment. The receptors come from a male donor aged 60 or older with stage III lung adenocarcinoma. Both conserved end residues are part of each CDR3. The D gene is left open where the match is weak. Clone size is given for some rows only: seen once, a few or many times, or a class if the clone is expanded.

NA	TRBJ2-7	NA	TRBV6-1	TGTGCCAGCAGACCGCTGGGGGGCTCCTACGAGCAGTACTTC	CASRPLGGSYEQYF
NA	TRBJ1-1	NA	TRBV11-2	TGTGCCAGCAGCTTAGTATCGTTGAGTCAGAACACTGAAGCTTTCTTT	CASSLVSLSQNTEAFF
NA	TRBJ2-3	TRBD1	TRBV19	TGTGCCAGTAGTATAAAGGGACAGGGATTTGGTCCAGATACGCAGTATTTT	CASSIKGQGFGPDTQYF
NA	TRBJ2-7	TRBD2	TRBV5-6	TGTGCCAGCAGCCTGGGACTAGCGGGACACTACGAGCAGTACTTC	CASSLGLAGHYEQYF
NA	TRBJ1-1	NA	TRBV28	TGTGCCAGCAGTTTAAATGATCTCGTGGTAATGAACACTGAAGCTTTCTTT	CASSLNDLVVMNTEAFF
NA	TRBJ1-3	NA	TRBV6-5	TGTGCCAGCAGCCTCGGGTCCTTCTCTGGAAACACCATATATTTT	CASSLGSFSGNTIYF
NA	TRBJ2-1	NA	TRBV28	TGTGCCAGCAGTTTAAGGGCGGGACAAATTAGTTATGAGCAGTTCTTC	CASSLRAGQISYEQFF
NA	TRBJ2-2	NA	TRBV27	TGTGCCAGCAGTGTGGGGACCGGGGAGCTGTTTTTT	CASSVGTGELFF
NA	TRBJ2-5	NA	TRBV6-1	TGTGCCAGCGCATTGGGGGGCCCTGAGACCCAGTACTTC	CASALGGPETQYF
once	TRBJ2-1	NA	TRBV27	TGTGCCAGCGGGGAGTGGGGGCCGTCGAACAATGAGCAGTTCTTC	CASGEWGPSNNEQFF
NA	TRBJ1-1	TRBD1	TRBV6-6	TGTGCCAGCAGGTACCGGGACAGGGGGGCAGCTTTCTTT	CASRYRDRGAAFF
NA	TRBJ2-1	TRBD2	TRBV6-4	TGTGCCAGCAGTGACTCACGACTAGCGGGCATCAATGAGCAGTTCTTC	CASSDSRLAGINEQFF
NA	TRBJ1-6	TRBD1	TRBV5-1	TGCGCCAGCAGCCGGGACAGGGGTAGTTCACCCCTCCACTTT	CASSRDRGSSPLHF
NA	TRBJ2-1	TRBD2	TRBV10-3	TGTGCCAGAAACCTAGCGGAACCCTCCTACAATGAGCAGTTCTTC	CARNLAEPSYNEQFF
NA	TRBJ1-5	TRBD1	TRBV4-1	TGCGCCAGCAGCCAGTCAGGGGGAGGAAATCAGCCCCAGCATTTT	CASSQSGGGNQPQHF
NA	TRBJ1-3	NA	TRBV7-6	TGTGCCAGCAGCCCTCGGACAGCTGACTCTGGAAACACCATATATTTT	CASSPRTADSGNTIYF
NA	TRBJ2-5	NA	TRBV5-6	TGTGCCAGCAGCCCTACGAGGGCCCAAGAGACCCAGTACTTC	CASSPTRAQETQYF
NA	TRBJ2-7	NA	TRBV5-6	TGTGCCAGCAGCTTGGAGACAGCTAACTACGAGCAGTACTTC	CASSLETANYEQYF
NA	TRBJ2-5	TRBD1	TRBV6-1	TGTGCCAGCAGGGGGACAGGAGAGACCCAGTACTTC	CASRGTGETQYF
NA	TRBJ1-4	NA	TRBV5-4	TGTGCCAGCAGCTTAGGCAGTGTTAATGAAAAACTGTTTTTT	CASSLGSVNEKLFF
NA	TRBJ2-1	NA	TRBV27	TGTGCCAGCAGTTTAGACGGGTCCCGATTATTCTTC	CASSLDGSRLFF
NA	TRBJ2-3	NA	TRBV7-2	TGTGCCAGCAGCCCCGACTCCTACCCGAATACGCAGTATTTT	CASSPDSYPNTQYF
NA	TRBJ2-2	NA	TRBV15	TGTGCCACCAGCAGCGATTGGTCCGGGGAGCTGTTTTTT	CATSSDWSGELFF
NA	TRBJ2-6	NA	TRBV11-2	TGTGCCAGCAGCTTACCCCGGGCTGGGGCCAACGTCCTGACTTTC	CASSLPRAGANVLTF
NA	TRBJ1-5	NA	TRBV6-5	TGTGCCAGCAGTTCGGTATATAGCAATCAGCCCCAGCATTTT	CASSSVYSNQPQHF
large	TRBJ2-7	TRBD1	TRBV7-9	TGTGCCAGCAGCCTCCGGGACAGGGGTAACTACGAGCAGTACTTC	CASSLRDRGNYEQYF
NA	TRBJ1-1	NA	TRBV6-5	TGTGCCAGCAGGGGACGGCTTAACACTGAAGCTTTCTTT	CASRGRLNTEAFF
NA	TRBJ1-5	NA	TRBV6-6	TGTGCCAGCAGTTACTCGGGGACTTCCCCTCAGCCCCAGCATTTT	CASSYSGTSPQPQHF
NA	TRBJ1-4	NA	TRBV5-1	TGCGCCAGCAGCGGCGGGAGAGGAACTAATGAAAAACTGTTTTTT	CASSGGRGTNEKLFF
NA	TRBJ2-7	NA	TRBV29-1	TGCAGCGGACGGACAGATGCCTACGAGCAGTACTTC	CSGRTDAYEQYF
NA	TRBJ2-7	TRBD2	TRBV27	TGTGCCAGCAGTTCTCGGACTAGCGGGAGTTACGAGCAGTACTTC	CASSSRTSGSYEQYF
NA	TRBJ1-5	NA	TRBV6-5	TGTGCCAGCAGTTACGGCCCGGAAGGTCAGCCCCAGCATTTT	CASSYGPEGQPQHF
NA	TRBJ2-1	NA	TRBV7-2	TGTGCCAGCAGCTTAGGGCTAGGGTCGGGTGAGCAGTTCTTC	CASSLGLGSGEQFF
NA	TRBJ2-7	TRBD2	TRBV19	TGTGCCAGTAGCCCGGCTAGCGGGAGCTACGAGCAGTACTTC	CASSPASGSYEQYF
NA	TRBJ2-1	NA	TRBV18	TGTGCCAGCTCATCACCACAGGGTAATTCCTACAATGAGCAGTTCTTC	CASSSPQGNSYNEQFF
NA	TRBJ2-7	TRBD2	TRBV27	TGTGCCAGCAGTTCGACACTAGCGGGACCCCTACGACAGTACTTC	CASSSTLAGPLRQYF
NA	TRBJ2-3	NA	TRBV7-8	TGTGCCAGCAGCTTATCGGATACGCAGTATTTT	CASSLSDTQYF
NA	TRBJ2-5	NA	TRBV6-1	TGTGCCAGCAGTGAAGCTTTTGGAGAGACCCAGTACTTC	CASSEAFGETQYF
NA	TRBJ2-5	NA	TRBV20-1	TGCAGTGTAGTTAGCCTTGAGACCCAGTACTTC	CSVVSLETQYF
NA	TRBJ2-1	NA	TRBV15	TGTGCCACCCGCGGGCGGAGGAGCTCCTACAATGAGCAGTTCTTC	CATRGRRSSYNEQFF
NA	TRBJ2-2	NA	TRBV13	TGTGCCAGCAGCTTTGCCGGGGAGCTGTTTTTT	CASSFAGELFF
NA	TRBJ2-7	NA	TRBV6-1	TGTGCCAGCAGTGCGAGTTATAGCTCGCGCGAGCAGTACTTC	CASSASYSSREQYF
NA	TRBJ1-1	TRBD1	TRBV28	TGTGCCAGCAGTAGCGGTGGAGGGGGCGCCGGTGAAGCTTTCTTT	CASSSGGGGAGEAFF
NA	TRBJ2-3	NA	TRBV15	TGTGCCACCAGCAGCACAGATACGCAGTATTTT	CATSSTDTQYF
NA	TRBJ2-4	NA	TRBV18	TGTGCCAGCTCTCTCAAGGGGTACGAAAACATTCAGTACTTC	CASSLKGYENIQYF
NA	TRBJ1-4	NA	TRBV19	TGTGCCAGTAGTGAACCGGGAGGTGCAACTAATGAAAAACTGTTTTTT	CASSEPGGATNEKLFF
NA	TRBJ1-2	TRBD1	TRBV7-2	TGTGCCAGCAGCTCACAGGGGGAAGGCTATGGCTACACCTTC	CASSSQGEGYGYTF
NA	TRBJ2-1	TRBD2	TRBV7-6	TGTGCCAGCAGCTCCCCAGGACTAGCGGGAGAGGGAAGTGAGCAGTTCTTC	CASSSPGLAGEGSEQFF
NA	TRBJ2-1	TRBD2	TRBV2	TGTGCCAGCAGAGCACAACTAGCGGGAGGGGGGAATGAGCAGTTCTTC	CASRAQLAGGGNEQFF
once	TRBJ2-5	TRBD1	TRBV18	TGTGCCAGCTCACCAAACAGGGGGCGGGAGACCCAGTACTTC	CASSPNRGRETQYF
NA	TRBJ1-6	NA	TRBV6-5	TGTGCCAGCAGTGCTCCGGGTGCCTATAATTCACCCCTCCACTTT	CASSAPGAYNSPLHF